Each of the 3 T cell receptor beta chains below was sequenced from the same sample in a study of cytomegalovirus exposure and HLA in healthy donors. 60 Vbeta and 13 Jbeta primers were used in PCR. The protocol was immunoSEQ multiplex PCR, while the TCRdb copy is restricted to in-frame clones and leaves out a portion. The sample has about 160,000 clones; roughly 85% are singletons. Sequencing input: PBMCs. These receptors all come from a male donor in good health and CMV-seropositive.

The rearrangement joins TRBV7-9 to TRBJ1-5; possible D gene TRBD1, 5 bases. Between the trimmed V and J ends, which lost 4 bases and 2 bases, there was a span of 12 bases. Germline CDR1 and CDR2: SEHNR and FQNEAQ (reference sequence). The CDR3 totals 15 residues. The CDR3 region has the DNA TGTGCCAGCAGCTGGGGGGAAGGCGGCAATCAGCCCCAGCATTTT. Translated: CASSWGEGGNQPQHF. The entire variable domain, with the rest obtained from reference TRBV7-9 and TRBJ1-5, is as follows: DTGVSQNPRHKITKRGQNVTFRCDPISEHNRLYWYRQTLGQGPEFLTYFQNEAQLEKSRLLSDRFSAERPKGSFSTLEIQRTEQGDSAMYLCASSWGEGGNQPQHFGDGTRLSIL.

The V and J genes are TRBV4-1 and TRBJ1-2; no reliable D call. With 1 base removed from V and 2 bases from J, the gap between germline ends came to 8 bases. Germline CDR1 and CDR2: MGHRA and YSYEKL. The length of the CDR3 is 14 residues. In DNA form, the CDR3 reads TGCGCCAGCAGCCAAGGGAGAGCAAACTATGGCTACACCTTC. Residues: CASSQGRANYGYTF.

This sequence joins TRBV7-9 and TRBJ1-1, with 8 bases lining up with TRBD1. Trimming removed 0 bases from V and 6 bases from J; junction bases left unmatched: 6. The CDR3 has 15 amino acids. Germline V lookup: CDR1 SEHNR, CDR2 FQNEAQ (reference sequence). The CDR3 spells CASSLADREIPEAFF. CDR3 in DNA: TGTGCCAGCAGCTTAGCGGACAGGGAGATCCCTGAAGCTTTCTTT.